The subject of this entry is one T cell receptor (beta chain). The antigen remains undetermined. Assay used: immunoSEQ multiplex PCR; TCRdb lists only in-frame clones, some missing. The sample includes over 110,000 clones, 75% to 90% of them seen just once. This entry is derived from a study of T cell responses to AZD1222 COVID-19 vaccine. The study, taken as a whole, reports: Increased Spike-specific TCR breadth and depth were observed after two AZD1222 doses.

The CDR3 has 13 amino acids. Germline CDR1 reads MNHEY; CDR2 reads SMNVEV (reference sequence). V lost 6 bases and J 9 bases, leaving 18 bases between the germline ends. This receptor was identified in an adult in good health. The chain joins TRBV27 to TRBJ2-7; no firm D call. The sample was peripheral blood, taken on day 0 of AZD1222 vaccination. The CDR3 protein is CASRDGPTGGQYF. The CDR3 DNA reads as TGTGCCAGCAGAGACGGTCCGACGGGTGGGCAGTACTTC.